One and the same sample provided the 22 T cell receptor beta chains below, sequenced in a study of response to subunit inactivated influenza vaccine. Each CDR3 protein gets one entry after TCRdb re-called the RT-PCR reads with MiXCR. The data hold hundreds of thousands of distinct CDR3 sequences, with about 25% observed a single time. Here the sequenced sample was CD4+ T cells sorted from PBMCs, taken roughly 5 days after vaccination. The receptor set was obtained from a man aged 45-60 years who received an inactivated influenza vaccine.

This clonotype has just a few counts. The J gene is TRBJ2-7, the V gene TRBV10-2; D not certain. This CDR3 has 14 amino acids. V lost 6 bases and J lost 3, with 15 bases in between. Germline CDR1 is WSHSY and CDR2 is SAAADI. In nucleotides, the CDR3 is TGCGCCAGCAGCGTCGGCCAGGTTAGCTACGAGCAGTACTTC. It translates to CASSVGQVSYEQYF.

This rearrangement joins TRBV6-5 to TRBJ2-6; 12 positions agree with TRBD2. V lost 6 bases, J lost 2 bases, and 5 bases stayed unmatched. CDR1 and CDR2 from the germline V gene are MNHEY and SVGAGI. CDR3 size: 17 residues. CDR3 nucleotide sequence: TGTGCCAGCAGGTTGACTAGCGGGAGTGCTGGGGCCAACGTCCTGACTTTC. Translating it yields CASRLTSGSAGANVLTF.

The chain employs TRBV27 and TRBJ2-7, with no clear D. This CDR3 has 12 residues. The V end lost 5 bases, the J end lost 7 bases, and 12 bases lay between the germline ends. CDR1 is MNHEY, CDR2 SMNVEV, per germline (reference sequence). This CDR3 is CASSPSHEEQYF. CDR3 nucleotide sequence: TGTGCCAGCAGTCCCTCACATGAGGAGCAGTACTTC.

Here the CDR3 DNA reads TGCAGTGCTAGAGACGGACTAGCGGCCTACGAGCAGTACTTC. Amino acid sequence: CSARDGLAAYEQYF. The chain combines TRBV20-1 with TRBJ2-7, with TRBD2 matching 10 bases. The germline V gene encodes CDR1 DFQATT and CDR2 SNEGSKA (reference sequence). CDR3 length: 14 amino acids. Trimming took 0 bases from V and 2 from J; bases not matched to a gene: 1.

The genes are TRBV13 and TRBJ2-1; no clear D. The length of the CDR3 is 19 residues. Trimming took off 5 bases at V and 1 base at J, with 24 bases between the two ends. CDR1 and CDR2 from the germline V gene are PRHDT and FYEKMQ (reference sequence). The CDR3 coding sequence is TGTGCCAGCAGCCTTAGTTGGCTAGTCAGCGACTCGTCCTACAATGAGCAGTTCTTC. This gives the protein CASSLSWLVSDSSYNEQFF.

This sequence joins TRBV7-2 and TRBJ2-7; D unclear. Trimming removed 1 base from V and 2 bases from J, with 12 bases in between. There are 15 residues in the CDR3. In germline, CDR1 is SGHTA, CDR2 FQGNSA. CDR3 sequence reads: CASSLGPGNTYEQYF. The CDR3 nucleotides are TGTGCCAGCAGCTTAGGTCCCGGTAACACCTACGAGCAGTACTTC.

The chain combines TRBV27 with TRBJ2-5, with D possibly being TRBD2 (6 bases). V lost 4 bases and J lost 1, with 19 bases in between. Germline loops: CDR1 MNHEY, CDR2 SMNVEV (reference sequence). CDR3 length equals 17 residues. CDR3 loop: CASSYRRGGGPQETQYF. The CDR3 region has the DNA TGTGCCAGCAGTTATAGGAGGGGAGGAGGGCCCCAAGAGACCCAGTACTTC.

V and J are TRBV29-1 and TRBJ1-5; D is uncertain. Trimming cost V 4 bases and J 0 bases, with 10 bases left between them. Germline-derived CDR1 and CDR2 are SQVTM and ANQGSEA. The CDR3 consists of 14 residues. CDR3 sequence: CSVGVDGSNQPQHF. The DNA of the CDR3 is TGCAGCGTTGGGGTTGATGGTAGCAATCAGCCCCAGCATTTT.

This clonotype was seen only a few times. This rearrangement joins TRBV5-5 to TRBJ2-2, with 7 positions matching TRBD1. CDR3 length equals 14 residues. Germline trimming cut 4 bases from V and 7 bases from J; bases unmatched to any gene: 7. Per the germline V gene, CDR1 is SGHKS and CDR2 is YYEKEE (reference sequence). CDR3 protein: CASSELTGLGELFF. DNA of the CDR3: TGTGCCAGCAGCGAACTGACAGGGCTCGGGGAGCTGTTTTTT.

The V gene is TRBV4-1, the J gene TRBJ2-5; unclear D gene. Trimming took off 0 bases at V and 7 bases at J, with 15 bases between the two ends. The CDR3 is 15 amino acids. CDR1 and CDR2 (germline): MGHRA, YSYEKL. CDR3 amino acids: CASSQEESGVRTQYF. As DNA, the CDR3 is TGCGCCAGCAGCCAAGAAGAGAGTGGGGTGAGGACCCAGTACTTC.

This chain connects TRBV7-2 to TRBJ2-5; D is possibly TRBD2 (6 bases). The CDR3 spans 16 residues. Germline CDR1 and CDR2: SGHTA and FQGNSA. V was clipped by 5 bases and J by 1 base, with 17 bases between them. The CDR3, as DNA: TGTGCCAGCAGCCCCGCGGCGGGGACGCTCCAAGAGACCCAGTACTTC. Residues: CASSPAAGTLQETQYF.

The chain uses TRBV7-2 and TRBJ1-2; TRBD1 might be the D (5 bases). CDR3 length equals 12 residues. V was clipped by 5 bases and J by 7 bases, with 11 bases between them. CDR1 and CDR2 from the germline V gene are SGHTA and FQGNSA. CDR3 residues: CASSRPRAGYTF. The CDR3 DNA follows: TGTGCCAGCAGCCGTCCCAGGGCTGGCTACACCTTC.

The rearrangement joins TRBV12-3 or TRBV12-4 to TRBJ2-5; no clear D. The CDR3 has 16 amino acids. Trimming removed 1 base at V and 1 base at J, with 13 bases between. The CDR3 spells CASSLDFPLAQETQYF. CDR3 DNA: TGTGCCAGCAGTTTAGATTTCCCCCTTGCCCAAGAGACCCAGTACTTC.

The DNA for the CDR3 is TGTGCCAGCAGTGCCAAGGGCCAGGGGGAAATCGGGGAGCTGTTTTTT. It is translated as CASSAKGQGEIGELFF. This chain uses TRBV6-1 with TRBJ2-2, with 7 positions matching TRBD1. V was clipped by 4 bases and J by 7 bases; unmatched bases: 12. This CDR3 is 16 amino acids long. Looked up from germline, CDR1 is MNHNS and CDR2 is SASEGT.

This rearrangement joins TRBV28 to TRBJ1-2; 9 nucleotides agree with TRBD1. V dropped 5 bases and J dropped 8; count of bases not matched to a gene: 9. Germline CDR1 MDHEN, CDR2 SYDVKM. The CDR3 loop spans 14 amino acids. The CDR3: CASSHQQGAGGYTF. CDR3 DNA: TGTGCCAGCAGTCACCAACAGGGGGCAGGAGGCTACACCTTC.

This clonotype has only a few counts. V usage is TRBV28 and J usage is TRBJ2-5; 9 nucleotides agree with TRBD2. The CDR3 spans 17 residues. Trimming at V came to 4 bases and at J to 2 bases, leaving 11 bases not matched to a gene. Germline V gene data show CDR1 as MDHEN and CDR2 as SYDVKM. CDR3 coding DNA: TGTGCCAGCAGTTCCTTTAGTCGCGCGGGGGGGCAAGAGACCCAGTACTTC. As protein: CASSSFSRAGGQETQYF.

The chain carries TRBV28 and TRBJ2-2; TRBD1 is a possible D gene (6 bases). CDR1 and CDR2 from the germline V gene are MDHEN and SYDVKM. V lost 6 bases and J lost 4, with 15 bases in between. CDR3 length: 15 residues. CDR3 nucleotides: TGTGCCAGCAGGCTACAGGGCGTGACCACCGGGGAGCTGTTTTTT. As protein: CASRLQGVTTGELFF.

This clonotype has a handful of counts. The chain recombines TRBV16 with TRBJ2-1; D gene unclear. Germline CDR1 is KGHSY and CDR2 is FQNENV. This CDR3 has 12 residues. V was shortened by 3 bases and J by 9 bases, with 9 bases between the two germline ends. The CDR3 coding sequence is TGTGCCAGCAGCCACATGGTTGTTGAGCAGTTCTTC. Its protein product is CASSHMVVEQFF.

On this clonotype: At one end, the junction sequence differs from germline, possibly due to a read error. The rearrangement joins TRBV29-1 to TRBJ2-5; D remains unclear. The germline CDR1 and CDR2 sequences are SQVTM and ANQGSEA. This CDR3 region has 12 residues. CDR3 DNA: TGCAGCGTGGAAGTGTTGGAAGAGACCCAGTACTTC. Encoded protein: CSVEVLEETQYF.

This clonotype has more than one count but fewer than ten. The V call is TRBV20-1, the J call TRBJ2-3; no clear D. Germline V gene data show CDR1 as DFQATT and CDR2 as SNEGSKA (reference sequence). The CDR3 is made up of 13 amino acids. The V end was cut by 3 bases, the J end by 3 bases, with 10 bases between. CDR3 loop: CSARFPGTDTQYF. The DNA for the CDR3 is TGCAGTGCTAGGTTCCCAGGAACAGATACGCAGTATTTT.

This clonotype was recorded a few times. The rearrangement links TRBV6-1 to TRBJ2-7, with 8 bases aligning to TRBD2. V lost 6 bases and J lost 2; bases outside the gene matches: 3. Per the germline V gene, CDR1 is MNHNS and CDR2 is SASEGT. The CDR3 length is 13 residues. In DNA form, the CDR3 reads TGTGCCAGCAGCGGGAGGGTCGCCTACGAGCAGTACTTC. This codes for CASSGRVAYEQYF.

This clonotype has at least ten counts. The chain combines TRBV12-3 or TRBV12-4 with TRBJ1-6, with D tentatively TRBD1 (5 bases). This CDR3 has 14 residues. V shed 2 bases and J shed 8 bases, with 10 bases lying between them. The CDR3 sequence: CASSLSGGDSPLHF. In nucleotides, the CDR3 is TGTGCCAGCAGTTTATCGGGAGGGGATTCACCCCTCCACTTT.